These 9 T cell receptor beta chains were sequenced from one sample in a study of OX40 agonist ivuxolimab in advanced cancers. Produced via immunoSEQ multiplex PCR; TCRdb's table is partial and in-frame only. In the table there are 55,000 to 75,000 clones, around four fifths of which are singletons. The sample in question was CD4+ or CD8+ T cells sorted from blood, obtained in a trial of the OX40 agonist ivuxolimab. The receptors originated from an adult with an advanced solid tumor such as melanoma, head and neck, liver or kidney cancer.

The CDR3 coding sequence is TGTGCCAGCAGTCTCCTTAACACCGGGGAGCTGTTTTTT. It codes for CASSLLNTGELFF. The chain links TRBV25-1 to TRBJ2-2; D uncertain. This CDR3 region has 13 residues. The germline V gene has CDR1 MGHDK and CDR2 SYGVNS. V was trimmed by 5 bases and J by 2 bases, leaving 6 bases between them.

This clone was seen more than once but under ten times. V usage is TRBV7-2 and J usage is TRBJ1-1, with 9 bases fitting TRBD1. The germline V gene encodes CDR1 SGHTA and CDR2 FQGNSA. The CDR3 consists of 14 residues. V lost 4 bases and J lost 6; bases outside the gene matches: 6. CDR3 residues: CASSSDRGPPEAFF. The CDR3, as DNA: TGTGCCAGCAGCTCGGACAGGGGCCCTCCTGAAGCTTTCTTT.

The gene calls are TRBV7-9 and TRBJ2-1; 10 positions match TRBD2. Germline V gives CDR1 SEHNR, CDR2 FQNEAQ (reference sequence). The CDR3 sequence is 16 residues long. The V and J ends lost 1 base and 7 bases, in that order; junction bases with no gene match: 7. The CDR3 region is CASSLGLLAGENEQFF. As DNA, the CDR3 is TGTGCCAGCAGCTTAGGTCTCCTAGCGGGAGAGAATGAGCAGTTCTTC.

The chain is built from TRBV6-5 and TRBJ2-5; 8 positions agree with TRBD1. The J call is doubtful: the DNA matches TRBJ2-7 better. The CDR3 sequence is 13 residues long. The germline V gene has CDR1 MNHEY and CDR2 SVGAGI. CDR3 amino acids: CASKRTGRDEQYF. The DNA of the CDR3 is TGTGCCAGCAAACGGACAGGGCGTGACGAGCAGTACTTC.

The chain carries TRBV4-2 and TRBJ2-2; 10 bases fit TRBD2. The V and J ends lost 3 bases and 5 bases, in that order; junction bases with no gene match: 6. Germline-derived CDR1 and CDR2 are LGHNA and YNFKEQ. The CDR3 contains 16 residues. The CDR3 nucleotides read TGTGCCAGCAGCCAGCGAGCGGGAGGGTGGACCGGGGAGCTGTTTTTT. This encodes CASSQRAGGWTGELFF.

The J gene is TRBJ2-3, the V gene TRBV7-6; possibly TRBD1 for D (5 bases). The CDR3 totals 19 residues. CDR1 and CDR2 (germline): SGHVS, FNYEAQ. Trimming removed 5 bases at V and 0 bases at J, with 24 bases between. This chain's CDR3 is CASSPIAPGPIQSTDTQYF. As DNA, the CDR3 is TGTGCCAGCAGCCCCATTGCCCCAGGGCCAATACAAAGCACAGATACGCAGTATTTT.

The chain joins TRBV6-5 to TRBJ2-7, with a tentative D call TRBD1 (6 bases). This CDR3 is built from 14 residues. The germline gives CDR1 MNHEY, CDR2 SVGAGI. V lost 2 bases, J lost 3 bases, and 11 bases lay in between. CDR3 DNA sequence: TGTGCCAGCAGTTACGCCGGACAGCTCTACGAGCAGTACGTC. Translated, it gives CASSYAGQLYEQYV.

The sample holds a few counts of this clone. The chain uses TRBV6-4 and TRBJ1-5; D may be TRBD1 (6 bases). In germline, CDR1 is MRHNA, CDR2 SNTAGT. Trimming took 3 bases from V and 4 from J, leaving 10 bases between them. The CDR3 loop spans 14 amino acids. The CDR3 loop is CASSEGGGNQPQHF. The CDR3 region has the DNA TGTGCCAGCAGTGAAGGGGGGGGGAATCAGCCCCAGCATTTT.

The CDR3 loop is CAWSRDRANYGYTF. CDR3 nucleotides: TGTGCCTGGAGTAGGGACAGGGCAAACTATGGCTACACCTTC. The chain couples TRBV30 to TRBJ1-2; the match to TRBD1 covers 9 bases. The CDR3 is 14 residues long. The junction had 3 bases not matched to a gene; V was cut back by 2 bases and J by 2 bases. CDR1 and CDR2 (germline): GTSNPN, SVGIG (reference sequence).